Each of the 7 T cell receptor beta chains below was sequenced from the same sample in a study of blood T cell repertoires in COVID-19. This table comes from immunoSEQ multiplex PCR, and its TCRdb copy is limited to in-frame clones, with some not included. Of some 11,000 clones detected, roughly 80% appear once; the ten largest clones hold approximately 3.5%. The sequenced material came from peripheral blood. These receptors originate from a woman aged 55-70 years with acute or convalescent COVID-19.

This chain joins TRBV27 and TRBJ2-7; 7 positions match TRBD1. This CDR3 comprises 15 residues. The J segment lost 4 bases and the V segment lost 0 bases, leaving 6 bases of the junction unmatched. CDR1 and CDR2 (germline): MNHEY, SMNVEV (reference sequence). This CDR3 reads CASSLSFTGDYEQYF. The CDR3, as DNA: TGTGCCAGCAGTTTATCGTTTACAGGGGATTACGAGCAGTACTTC.

The chain employs TRBV7-9 and TRBJ1-6; D gene uncertain. Trimming took 5 bases from V and 0 from J, leaving 8 bases between them. The CDR3 loop spans 15 amino acids. The germline CDR1 and CDR2 sequences are SEHNR and FQNEAQ (reference sequence). As DNA, the CDR3 is TGTGCCAGCAGCGGAAGGAGCTCCTATAATTCACCCCTCCACTTT. Translated, it gives CASSGRSSYNSPLHF.

V is TRBV20-1 and J is TRBJ1-2; D is possibly TRBD1 (5 bases). V lost 3 bases and J 2 bases, leaving 10 bases between the germline ends. The CDR3 runs to 13 residues. Germline V gene sequence: CDR1 DFQATT, CDR2 SNEGSKA (reference sequence). DNA of the CDR3: TGCAGTGCTAGTAGGGGCAGGAACTATGGCTACACCTTC. Protein product: CSASRGRNYGYTF.

The chain uses TRBV6-5 and TRBJ1-2, with D possibly TRBD1 on 5 matching bases. The germline V gene has CDR1 MNHEY and CDR2 SVGAGI. Trimming cost V 1 base and J 2 bases, with 11 bases left between them. The CDR3 runs 15 residues. This CDR3 is CASSYFRGGNYGYTF. CDR3 nucleotide sequence: TGTGCCAGCAGTTACTTCCGCGGGGGAAACTATGGCTACACCTTC.

Only one count was recorded for this clone. V and J are TRBV7-9 and TRBJ1-1, with D hard to call. Germline values: CDR1 SEHNR, CDR2 FQNEAQ (reference sequence). This CDR3 comprises 13 residues. With 7 bases removed from V and 6 bases from J, the gap between germline ends came to 15 bases. The CDR3 protein is CASNPRTGAEAFF. Here the CDR3 DNA reads TGTGCCAGCAATCCCAGAACGGGTGCTGAAGCTTTCTTT.

This clone was counted once. The chain joins TRBV3-1 (or the pseudogene TRBV3-2) to TRBJ2-3; 8 nucleotides agree with TRBD2. Trimming cost V 3 bases and J 4 bases; bases outside gene matches: 0. Germline V gene sequence: CDR1 LGHDT, CDR2 YNNKEL (reference sequence). This CDR3 spans 13 amino acids. CDR3 DNA sequence: TGTGCCAGCAGCCAGGGACTAGCAGATACGCAGTATTTT. Amino acids: CASSQGLADTQYF.

The chain uses TRBV9 and TRBJ2-1; 9 bases are shared with TRBD2. J gave up 7 bases and V 0 bases, and 8 bases lay outside the gene matches. CDR3 length: 16 residues. Germline V CDR1 and CDR2: SGDLS, YYNGEE. CDR3 loop: CASSVGIGGGANEQFF. Here the CDR3 DNA reads TGTGCCAGCAGCGTAGGTATTGGCGGGGGGGCGAATGAGCAGTTCTTC.